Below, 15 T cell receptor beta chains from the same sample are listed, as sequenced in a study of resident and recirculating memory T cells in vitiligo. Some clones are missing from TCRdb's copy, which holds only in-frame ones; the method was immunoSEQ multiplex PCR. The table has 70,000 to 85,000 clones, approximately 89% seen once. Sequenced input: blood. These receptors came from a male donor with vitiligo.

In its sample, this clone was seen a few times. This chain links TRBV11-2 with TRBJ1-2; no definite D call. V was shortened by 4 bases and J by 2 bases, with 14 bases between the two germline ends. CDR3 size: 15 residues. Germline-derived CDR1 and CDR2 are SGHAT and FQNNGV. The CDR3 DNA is TGTGCCAGCAGCTCCCCTTTACTGAAGAACTATGGCTACACCTTC. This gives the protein CASSSPLLKNYGYTF. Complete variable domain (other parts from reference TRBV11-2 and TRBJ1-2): EAGVAQSPRYKIIEKRQSVAFWCNPISGHATLYWYQQILGQGPKLLIQFQNNGVVDDSQLPKDRFSAERLKGVDSTLKIQPAKLEDSAVYLCASSSPLLKNYGYTFGSGTRLTVV.

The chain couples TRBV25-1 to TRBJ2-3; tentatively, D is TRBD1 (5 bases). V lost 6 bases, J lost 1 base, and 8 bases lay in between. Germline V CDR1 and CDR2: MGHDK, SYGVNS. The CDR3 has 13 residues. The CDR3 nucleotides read TGTGCCAGCAGGGGGCTCGGCACAGATACGCAGTATTTT. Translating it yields CASRGLGTDTQYF.

The CDR3 DNA reads as TGTGCCTGGAGTGTACAGGGACCCTCCTACGAGCAGTACTTC. Protein: CAWSVQGPSYEQYF. The chain uses TRBV30 and TRBJ2-7, with D perhaps matching TRBD1 (6 bases). The CDR3 consists of 14 residues. The germline V and J ends were trimmed by 0 bases and 0 bases, with 9 bases remaining between them. The V gene's germline CDR1 is GTSNPN and CDR2 SVGIG (reference sequence).

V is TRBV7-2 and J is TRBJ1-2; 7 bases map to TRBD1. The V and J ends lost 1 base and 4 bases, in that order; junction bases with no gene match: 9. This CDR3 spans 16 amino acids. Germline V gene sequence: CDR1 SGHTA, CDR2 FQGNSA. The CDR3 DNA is TGTGCCAGCAGCTTAGTCCCCGGACAGGTTCTCTATGGCTACACCTTC. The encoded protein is CASSLVPGQVLYGYTF.

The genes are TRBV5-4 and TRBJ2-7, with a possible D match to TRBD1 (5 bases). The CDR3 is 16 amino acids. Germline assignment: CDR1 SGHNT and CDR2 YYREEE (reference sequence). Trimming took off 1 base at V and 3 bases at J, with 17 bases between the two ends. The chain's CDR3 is CASSLISATAFYEQYF. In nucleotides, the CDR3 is TGTGCCAGCAGCTTGATTTCCGCGACAGCCTTCTACGAGCAGTACTTC.

The CDR3 loop is CASSDLAGGHHNEQFF. CDR3 in DNA: TGTGCCAGCAGTGACTTAGCGGGGGGGCATCACAATGAGCAGTTCTTC. V and J are TRBV6-4 and TRBJ2-1; the match to TRBD2 covers 11 bases. The CDR3 contains 16 residues. V shed 1 base, J shed 5 bases, and the junction held 4 bases outside the gene matches. Germline V gives CDR1 MRHNA, CDR2 SNTAGT.

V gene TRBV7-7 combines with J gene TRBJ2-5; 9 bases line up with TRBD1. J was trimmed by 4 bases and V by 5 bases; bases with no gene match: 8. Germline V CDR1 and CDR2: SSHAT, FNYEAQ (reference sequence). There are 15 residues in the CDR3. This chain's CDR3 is CASSTGTGKRETQYF. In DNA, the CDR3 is TGTGCCAGCAGCACCGGGACAGGGAAACGAGAGACCCAGTACTTC.

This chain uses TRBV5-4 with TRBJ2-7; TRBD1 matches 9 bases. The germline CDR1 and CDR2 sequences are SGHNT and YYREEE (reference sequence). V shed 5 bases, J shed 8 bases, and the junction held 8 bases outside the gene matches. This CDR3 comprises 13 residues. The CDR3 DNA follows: TGTGCCAGCAGGAGGGACAGGGACTCACAGCAGTACTTC. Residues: CASRRDRDSQQYF.

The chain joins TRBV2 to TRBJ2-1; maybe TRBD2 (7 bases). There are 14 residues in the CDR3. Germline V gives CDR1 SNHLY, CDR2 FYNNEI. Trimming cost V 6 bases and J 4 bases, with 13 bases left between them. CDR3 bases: TGTGCCAGCAGGGGGGGGCTCTCTTACAATGAGCAGTTCTTC. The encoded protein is CASRGGLSYNEQFF.

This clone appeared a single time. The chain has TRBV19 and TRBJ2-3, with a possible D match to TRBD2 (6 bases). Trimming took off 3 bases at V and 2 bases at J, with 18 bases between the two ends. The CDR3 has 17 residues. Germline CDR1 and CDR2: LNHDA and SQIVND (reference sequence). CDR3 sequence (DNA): TGTGCCAGTAGTATCGGGGCGGGGAGCCTACCCACAGATACGCAGTATTTT. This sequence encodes CASSIGAGSLPTDTQYF. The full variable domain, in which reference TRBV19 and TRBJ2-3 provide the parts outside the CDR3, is DGGITQSPKYLFRKEGQNVTLSCEQNLNHDAMYWYRQDPGQGLRLIYYSQIVNDFQKGDIAEGYSVSREKKESFPLTVTSAQKNPTAFYLCASSIGAGSLPTDTQYFGPGTRLTVL.

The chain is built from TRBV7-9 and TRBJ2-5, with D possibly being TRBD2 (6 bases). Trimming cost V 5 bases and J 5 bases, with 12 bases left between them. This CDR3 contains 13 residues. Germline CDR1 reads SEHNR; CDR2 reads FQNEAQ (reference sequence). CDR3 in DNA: TGTGCCAGCAGCCAGCCGGGAGTTGAGACCCAGTACTTC. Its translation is CASSQPGVETQYF.

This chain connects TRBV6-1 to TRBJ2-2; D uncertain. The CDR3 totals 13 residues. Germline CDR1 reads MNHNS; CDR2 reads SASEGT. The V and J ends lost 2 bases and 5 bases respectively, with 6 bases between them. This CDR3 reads CASSERFTGELFF. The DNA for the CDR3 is TGTGCCAGCAGTGAACGTTTTACCGGGGAGCTGTTTTTT.

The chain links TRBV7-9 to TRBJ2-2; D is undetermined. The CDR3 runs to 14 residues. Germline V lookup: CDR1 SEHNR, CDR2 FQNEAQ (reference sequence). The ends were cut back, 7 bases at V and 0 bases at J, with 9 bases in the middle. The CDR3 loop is CASTGTSNTGELFF. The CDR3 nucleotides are TGTGCCAGCACGGGTACTTCGAACACCGGGGAGCTGTTTTTT.

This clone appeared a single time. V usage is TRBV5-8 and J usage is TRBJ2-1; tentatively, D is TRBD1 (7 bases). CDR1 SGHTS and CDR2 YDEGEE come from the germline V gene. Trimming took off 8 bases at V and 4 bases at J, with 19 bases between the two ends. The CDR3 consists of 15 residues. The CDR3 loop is CASNYQGGFYNEQFF. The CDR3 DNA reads TGTGCCAGTAATTATCAGGGGGGTTTTTACAATGAGCAGTTCTTC.

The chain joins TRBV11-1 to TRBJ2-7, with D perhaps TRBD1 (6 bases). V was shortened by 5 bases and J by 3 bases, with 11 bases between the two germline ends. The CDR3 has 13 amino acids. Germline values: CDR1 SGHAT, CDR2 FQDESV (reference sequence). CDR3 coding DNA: TGTGCCAGCAGCGCTAACAGGGACTACGAGCAGTACTTC. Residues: CASSANRDYEQYF. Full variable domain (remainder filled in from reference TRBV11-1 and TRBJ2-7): EAEVAQSPRYKITEKSQAVAFWCDPISGHATLYWYRQILGQGPELLVQFQDESVVDDSQLPKDRFSAERLKGVDSTLKIQPAELGDSAMYLCASSANRDYEQYFGPGTRLTVT.